This T cell receptor beta chain was identified in a study of monozygotic twins with inflammatory bowel disease. CDR3 size: 14 residues. Germline assignment: CDR1 SGDLS and CDR2 YYNGEE. For each CDR3 protein, TCRdb gives one entry from its re-call of the 5' RACE reads, without DNA. The ten most abundant clones cover around 2.3% of a sample with approximately 400,000 distinct CDR3 sequences. V gene TRBV9 combines with J gene TRBJ2-1; TCRdb proposes TRBD2, but this gene call is untestable without DNA. Material: blood. The sequence came from a human donor with ulcerative colitis or Crohn's disease, or a healthy co-twin of an affected twin (not recorded which). The CDR3 sequence is CASSVAQRGGEQFF. The full variable domain, rest sourced from reference TRBV9 and TRBJ2-1, is DSGVTQTPKHLITATGQRVTLRCSPRSGDLSVYWYQQSLDQGLQFLIQYYNGEERAKGNILERFSAQQFPDLHSELNLSSLELGDSALYFCASSVAQRGGEQFFGPGTRLTVL.